This T cell receptor beta chain was sequenced in a study of Tregs in tolerant kidney transplant recipients. TCRdb keeps only in-frame clones here, not all; method: immunoSEQ multiplex PCR. The table for this sample gives under 55,000 clones. The specimen comprised CD4+ T cells from blood, sampled before the transplant. The origin of this receptor is a human donor who received a combined kidney and bone marrow transplant.

CDR3 bases read: TGCAGCGTTTCCACAGGGTTCTCTACCGAG. This translates into CSVSTGFSTE. The whole CDR3 region reads CSVSTGFSTEQYF. The J gene is TRBJ2-7, the V gene TRBV29-1; a weak D match, TRBD1 (6 bases). The sequence runs out 3 residues before the end of the CDR3; the remainder is reconstructed from the germline J gene. Looked up from germline, CDR1 is SQVTM and CDR2 is ANQGSEA. CDR3 length equals 13 residues. V was clipped by 5 bases and J by 6 bases, with 17 bases between them.